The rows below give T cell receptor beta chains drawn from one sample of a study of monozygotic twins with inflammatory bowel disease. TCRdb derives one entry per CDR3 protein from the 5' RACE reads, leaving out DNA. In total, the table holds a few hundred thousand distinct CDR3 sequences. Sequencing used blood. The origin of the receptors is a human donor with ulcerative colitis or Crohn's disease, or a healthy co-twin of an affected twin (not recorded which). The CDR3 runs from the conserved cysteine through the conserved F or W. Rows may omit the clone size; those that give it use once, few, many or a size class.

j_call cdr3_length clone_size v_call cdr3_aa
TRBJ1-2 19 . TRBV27 CASSLIWGRQGTLQYGYTF
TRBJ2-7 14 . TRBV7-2 CASSLQGAEDEQYF
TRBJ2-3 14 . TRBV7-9 CASSFGDFSDTQYF
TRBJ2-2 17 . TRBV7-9 CASSPEWAGFNTGELFF
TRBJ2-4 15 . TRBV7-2 CASSRAGLAKNIQYF
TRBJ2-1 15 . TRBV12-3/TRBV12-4 CASSFTGSSYNEQFF
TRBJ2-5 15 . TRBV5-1 CASSRLGGGGETQYF
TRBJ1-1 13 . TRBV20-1 CSVLGDEGLEAFF
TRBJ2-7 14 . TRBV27 CASSWVRGPYEQYF
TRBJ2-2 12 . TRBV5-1 CASTQGGGELFF
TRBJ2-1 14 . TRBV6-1 CASKQGISYNEQFF
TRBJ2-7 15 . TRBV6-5 CASSYSGQGAYEQYF
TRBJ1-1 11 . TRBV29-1 CSTGVATEAFF
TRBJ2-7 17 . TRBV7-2 CASSLRWGGQSSYEQYF
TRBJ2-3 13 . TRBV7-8 CASSPYFTDTQYF
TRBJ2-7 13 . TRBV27 CASSLGVLGEQYF
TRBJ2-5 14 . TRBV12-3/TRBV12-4 CASRSREIRETQYF
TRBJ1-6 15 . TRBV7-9 CASSLSTQLGSPLHF
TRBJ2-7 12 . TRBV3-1 CASSQGLDEQYF
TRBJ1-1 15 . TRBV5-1 CASSFAGESYTEAFF
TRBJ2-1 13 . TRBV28 CASSWYRGNEQFF
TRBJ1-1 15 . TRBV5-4 CASSPSGNQNTEAFF
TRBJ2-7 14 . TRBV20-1 CSAHGHLNPYEQYF
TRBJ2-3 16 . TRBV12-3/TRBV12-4 CASTLGAGGSTDTQYF
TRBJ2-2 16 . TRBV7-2 CASSLAGVGNTGELFF
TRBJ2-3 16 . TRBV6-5 CASSLLGQGRPDTQYF
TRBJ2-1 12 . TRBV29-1 CSVLGHRYEQFF
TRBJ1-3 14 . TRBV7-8 CASSLALSGNTIYF
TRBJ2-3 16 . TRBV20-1 CSARDLGAQSTDTQYF
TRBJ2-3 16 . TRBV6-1 CASSEVGGLEADTQYF
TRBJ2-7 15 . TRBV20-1 CSASAITDRGYEQYF
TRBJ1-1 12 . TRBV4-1 CASSQEKTGAFF
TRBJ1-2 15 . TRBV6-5 CASSYAGQGNYGYTF
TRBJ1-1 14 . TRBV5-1 CASSSATRVTEAFF
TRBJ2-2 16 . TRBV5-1 CASSSSGTQGGGELFF
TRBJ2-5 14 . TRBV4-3 CASSKGTIQETQYF
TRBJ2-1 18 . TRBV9 CASSELGSGGVLYNEQFF
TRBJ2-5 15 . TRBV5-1 CASSGRLAGEETQYF
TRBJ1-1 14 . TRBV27 CASSKQITRVEAFF
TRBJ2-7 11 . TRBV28 CASSLLREQYF
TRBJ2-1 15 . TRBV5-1 CASSQGQGARNEQFF
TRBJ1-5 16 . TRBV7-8 CASSARTANSNQPQHF
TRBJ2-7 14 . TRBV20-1 CSAQPGQGGYEQYF
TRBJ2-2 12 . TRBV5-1 CASSYRPGELFF
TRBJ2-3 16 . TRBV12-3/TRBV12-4 CASSHRLAGSTDTQYF
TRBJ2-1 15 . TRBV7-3 CASSTLAGGLNEQFF
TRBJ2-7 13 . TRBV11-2 CASSWASSYEQYF
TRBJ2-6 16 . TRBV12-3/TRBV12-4 CASRDTVGSHWGVLTF
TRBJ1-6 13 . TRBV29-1 CSVAETENSPLHF
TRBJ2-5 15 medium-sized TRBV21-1 CASSPRDRVKETQYF
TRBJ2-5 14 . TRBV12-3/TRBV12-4 CASSFQGLAEPQYF
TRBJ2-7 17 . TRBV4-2 CASSQEGARLVAVEQYF
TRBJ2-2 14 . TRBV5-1 CASSLNRDSRELFF
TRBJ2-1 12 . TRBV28 CASSAARGEQFF
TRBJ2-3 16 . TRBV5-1 CASSSGLAGYTDTQYF
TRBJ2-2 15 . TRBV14 CASSQWQGRAGELFF
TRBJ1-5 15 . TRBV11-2 CASSLGPGDHQPQHF
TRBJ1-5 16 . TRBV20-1 CSASKRGTGGVQPQHF
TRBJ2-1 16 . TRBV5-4 CASSMTGTDTYNEQFF
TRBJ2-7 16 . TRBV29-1 CSVEDVGTGSSYEQYF